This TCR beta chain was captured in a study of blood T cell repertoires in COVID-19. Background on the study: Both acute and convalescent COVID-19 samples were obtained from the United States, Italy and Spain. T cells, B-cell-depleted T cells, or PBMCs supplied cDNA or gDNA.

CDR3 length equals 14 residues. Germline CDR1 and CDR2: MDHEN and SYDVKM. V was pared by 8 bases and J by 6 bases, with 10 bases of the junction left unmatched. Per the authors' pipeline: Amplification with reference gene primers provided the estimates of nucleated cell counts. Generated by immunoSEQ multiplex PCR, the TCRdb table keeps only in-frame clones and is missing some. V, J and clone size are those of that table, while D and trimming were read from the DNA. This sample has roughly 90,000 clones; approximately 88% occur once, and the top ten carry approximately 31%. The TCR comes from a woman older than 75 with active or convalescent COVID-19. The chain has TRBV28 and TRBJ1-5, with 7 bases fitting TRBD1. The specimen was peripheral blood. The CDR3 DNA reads TGTGCCAGCTTACCCCCAGGGGGATTTCAGCCCCAGCATTTT. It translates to CASLPPGGFQPQHF.